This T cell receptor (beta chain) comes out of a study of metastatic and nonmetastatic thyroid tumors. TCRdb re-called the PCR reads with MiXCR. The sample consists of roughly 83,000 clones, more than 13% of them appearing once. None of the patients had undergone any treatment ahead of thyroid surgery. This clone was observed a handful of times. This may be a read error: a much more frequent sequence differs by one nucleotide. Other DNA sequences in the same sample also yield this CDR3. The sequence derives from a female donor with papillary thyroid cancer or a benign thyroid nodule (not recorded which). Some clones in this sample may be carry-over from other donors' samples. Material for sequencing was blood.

CDR3 sequence (DNA): TGTGCCTCGGGGGCTACCCTCGGTACGCAGTACTTT. Translation: CASGATLGTQYF. The chain combines TRBV30 with TRBJ2-3; D could derive from TRBD1 or TRBD2 (6 bases each). CDR3 length: 12 amino acids. Germline CDR1 and CDR2: GTSNPN and SVGIG (reference sequence).